The present TCR beta chain was sequenced within a study of T cell repertoires in cytomegalovirus infection. Study-wide context: Signatures in public TCR beta sequences pointed to both CMV infection and matching HLA type.

Points from the study as a whole: Clonotype analysis showed dominance of the ex vivo response by HLA-C-restricted CMV-specific TCR beta clonotypes. CMV carriers with the relevant HLA were identified by cumulative public TCR beta family frequency.

With 4 bases removed from V and 3 bases from J, the gap between germline ends came to 25 bases. This CDR3 has 17 amino acids. Germline V gene sequence: CDR1 SQVTM, CDR2 ANQGSEA. TCRdb itself ran the reads through MiXCR, one entry per CDR3 protein. The table records approximately 500,000 distinct CDR3 sequences, more than 15% of them present only once. This clonotype was seen more than once but under ten times. The target antigen is unknown. This rearrangement joins TRBV29-1 to TRBJ2-7; no firm D call. The origin of this receptor is a human donor in good health (CMV status not recorded). Some clones in this sample may be carry-over from other donors' samples. Specimen: CD8+ T cells from PBMCs. The CDR3 nucleotides are TGCAGCGTTGTAGGGTCTCCGGGCCACCTCTCAAGCTACGAGCAGTACTTC. This translates into CSVVGSPGHLSSYEQYF.